This T cell receptor beta chain was sequenced in a study of T-cell memory formation after mild COVID-19. Study context: Largely, TCR clusters stayed within a single donor.

Germline CDR1 and CDR2: SEHNR and FQNEAQ (reference sequence). This CDR3 comprises 14 residues. Trimming shortened V by 4 bases and J by 1 base, and 9 bases separated the two germline ends. MiXCR was run by TCRdb on the 5' RACE reads, yielding one entry per CDR3 protein. The repertoire holds about 140,000 distinct CDR3 sequences, with 11% to 15% as singletons. This clonotype was sampled from an adult woman who had mild COVID-19 (a few samples of this study predate the infection). Cell type and time point are not known. The sequencing sample was made of PBMCs or a T cell subset sorted from them (not recorded which). The chain uses TRBV7-9 and TRBJ2-3, with D unclear. The chain's CDR3 is CASSWADGTDTQYF. The CDR3 nucleotides read TGTGCCAGCAGCTGGGCGGACGGCACAGATACGCAGTATTTT.